Listed below are T cell receptor beta chains from one sample, sequenced in a study of PD-1 blockade in mismatch repair-deficient tumors. The protocol was immunoSEQ multiplex PCR, while the TCRdb copy is restricted to in-frame clones and leaves out a portion. Altogether 130,000 or so clones are present, 86% being singletons, with the ten largest covering 13%. Sequenced here: peripheral blood, sampled 44 weeks after starting pembrolizumab. Receptor source: an adult with mismatch repair-deficient cancer. The CDR3 runs from the conserved cysteine through the conserved F or W. D genes are given only for firm matches. Size is stated for part of the rows, as once, few or many counts, or as a class when the clone is expanded.

abundance: .; d_gene: .; len: 14; v_gene: TRBV15; j_gene: TRBJ2-5; CDR3aa: CATSRTDRRETQYF; CDR3nt: TGTGCCACCAGCAGAACGGACAGAAGAGAGACCCAGTACTTC
abundance: .; d_gene: TRBD1; len: 14; v_gene: TRBV2; j_gene: TRBJ1-1; CDR3aa: CASSERDRVFEAFF; CDR3nt: TGTGCCAGCAGTGAACGGGACAGGGTTTTTGAAGCTTTCTTT
abundance: .; d_gene: TRBD1; len: 13; v_gene: TRBV5-1; j_gene: TRBJ2-7; CDR3aa: CASSTGQSVEQYF; CDR3nt: TGCGCCAGCAGCACGGGACAGTCCGTCGAGCAGTACTTC
abundance: .; d_gene: .; len: 12; v_gene: TRBV4-1; j_gene: TRBJ2-7; CDR3aa: CASSEVAGEQYF; CDR3nt: TGCGCCAGCAGCGAAGTAGCTGGCGAGCAGTACTTC
abundance: .; d_gene: .; len: 17; v_gene: TRBV21-1; j_gene: TRBJ2-2; CDR3aa: CASRNKDRTENTGELFF; CDR3nt: TGTGCCAGCAGAAACAAAGACCGGACCGAGAACACCGGGGAGCTGTTTTTT
abundance: .; d_gene: TRBD2; len: 16; v_gene: TRBV5-6; j_gene: TRBJ2-2; CDR3aa: CASSLGTSGTTGELFF; CDR3nt: TGTGCCAGCAGCTTGGGGACTAGCGGGACCACCGGGGAGCTGTTTTTT
abundance: .; d_gene: .; len: 15; v_gene: TRBV5-1; j_gene: TRBJ1-5; CDR3aa: CASSLSGTPYQPQHF; CDR3nt: TGCGCCAGCAGCCTGAGCGGGACGCCGTACCAGCCCCAGCATTTT
abundance: .; d_gene: .; len: 14; v_gene: TRBV11-3; j_gene: TRBJ1-1; CDR3aa: CASSLYQQGTEAFF; CDR3nt: TGTGCCAGCAGCCTCTACCAACAGGGCACTGAAGCTTTCTTT
abundance: .; d_gene: .; len: 15; v_gene: TRBV2; j_gene: TRBJ2-1; CDR3aa: CASNQPTQRGNEQFF; CDR3nt: TGTGCCAGCAACCAACCGACCCAAAGGGGCAATGAGCAGTTCTTC
abundance: .; d_gene: .; len: 13; v_gene: TRBV29-1; j_gene: TRBJ2-1; CDR3aa: CSVDGSSYNEQFF; CDR3nt: TGCAGCGTTGACGGCAGCTCCTACAATGAGCAGTTCTTC
abundance: few; d_gene: TRBD2; len: 15; v_gene: TRBV10-3; j_gene: TRBJ2-7; CDR3aa: CAISEGLAGGGEQYF; CDR3nt: TGTGCCATCAGTGAAGGACTAGCGGGGGGTGGAGAGCAGTACTTC
abundance: .; d_gene: .; len: 16; v_gene: TRBV4-3; j_gene: TRBJ2-1; CDR3aa: CASSQAVGGGRDEQFF; CDR3nt: TGCGCCAGCAGTCAAGCGGTAGGAGGGGGCCGGGATGAGCAGTTCTTC
abundance: .; d_gene: .; len: 19; v_gene: TRBV2; j_gene: TRBJ2-7; CDR3aa: CASSQRGQTARVIGSEQYF; CDR3nt: TGTGCCAGCAGTCAAAGGGGCCAAACGGCCAGGGTTATCGGGTCCGAGCAGTACTTC
abundance: .; d_gene: .; len: 12; v_gene: TRBV7-8; j_gene: TRBJ2-1; CDR3aa: CVSSRVYNEQFF; CDR3nt: TGTGTTAGCAGTCGGGTTTACAATGAGCAGTTCTTC